The next 30 T cell receptor beta chains were all read from a single sample in a study of T cells in Graves' hyperthyroidism and ophthalmopathy. The investigators amplified TCR beta CDR3 regions from RNA transcripts. The TCR CDR3 was amplified in a first-round RT-PCR using the HTBI primer set. Via MiXCR, TCRdb re-called the multiplex PCR reads, giving one row per CDR3 protein. The repertoire includes around 300,000 distinct CDR3 sequences, roughly an eighth of them detected once, and 7% to 9% sits in the top ten. Sample: blood. Receptors originate from a woman aged 40 to 55 with Graves' hyperthyroidism.

The V call is TRBV19, the J call TRBJ1-5; D gene ambiguous. CDR1 LNHDA and CDR2 SQIVND come from the germline V gene (reference sequence). Trimming pared 6 bases from V and 5 bases from J, leaving 23 bases between. The CDR3 consists of 17 residues. The CDR3 sequence is CASSPTLTSPTHQPQHF. CDR3 nucleotide sequence: TGTGCCAGTAGCCCTACCCTGACAAGCCCTACGCATCAGCCCCAGCATTTT.

This clonotype has a count of ten or more. The chain uses TRBV11-2 and TRBJ2-1; TRBD2 agrees at 11 bases. Germline assignment: CDR1 SGHAT and CDR2 FQNNGV. With V trimmed by 1 base and J by 8 bases, 13 bases remained unmatched. There are 18 residues in the CDR3. In DNA, the CDR3 is TGTGCCAGCAGCTTAGGGAGAGGAGTGTTAGCGGGAGGGGATGAGCAGTTCTTC. Protein sequence: CASSLGRGVLAGGDEQFF.

This clonotype was found many times. The chain links TRBV7-9 to TRBJ2-1, with D perhaps matching TRBD1 or TRBD2 (6 bases each). The CDR3 contains 14 residues. Between the trimmed V and J ends, which lost 3 bases and 5 bases, there was a span of 11 bases. Germline V gives CDR1 SEHNR, CDR2 FQNEAQ (reference sequence). The CDR3 sequence is CASSFGGFHNEQFF. DNA of the CDR3: TGTGCCAGCAGCTTCGGGGGCTTCCACAATGAGCAGTTCTTC.

This clonotype has only one observation. The genes are TRBV19 and TRBJ1-2; D uncertain. There are 15 residues in the CDR3. The V gene lost 3 bases and the J gene lost 0 bases, with 11 bases spanning the gap. Germline values: CDR1 LNHDA, CDR2 SQIVND (reference sequence). The DNA of the CDR3 is TGTGCCAGTAGTATCTACAGTTCAGCTAACTATGGCTACACCTTC. It is translated as CASSIYSSANYGYTF.

This clonotype has a count of ten or more. The chain recombines TRBV6-1 with TRBJ1-5; TRBD1 aligns across 7 bases. CDR1 and CDR2 (germline): MNHNS, SASEGT. With V trimmed by 6 bases and J by 3 bases, 2 bases remained unmatched. The CDR3 extends over 13 amino acids. CDR3: CASRTGNNQPQHF. CDR3 DNA sequence: TGTGCCAGCAGGACAGGGAACAATCAGCCCCAGCATTTT.

The sample holds a few counts of this clonotype. The rearrangement uses TRBV6-6 and TRBJ2-1, with TRBD2 matching 9 bases. This CDR3 is built from 15 residues. The germline V gene has CDR1 MNHNY and CDR2 SVGAGI (reference sequence). V dropped 2 bases and J dropped 6; count of bases not matched to a gene: 5. CDR3 DNA sequence: TGTGCCAGCAGTTACGGCGGGAGGGCCCTCAATGAGCAGTTCTTC. Translated: CASSYGGRALNEQFF.

This clonotype was picked up many times. The chain carries TRBV6-1 and TRBJ2-7; TRBD1 is a possible D gene (5 bases). CDR3 length: 15 residues. Between the trimmed V and J ends, which lost 6 bases and 0 bases, there was a span of 15 bases. The V gene's germline CDR1 is MNHNS and CDR2 SASEGT. CDR3 DNA: TGTGCCAGCAGCTTACAGGCTAACCCCTCCTACGAGCAGTACTTC. Amino acids: CASSLQANPSYEQYF.

About this clonotype: A much larger clone lies one base from this, so it may be a read error. The J gene is TRBJ1-5, the V gene TRBV29-1; 7 nucleotides align to TRBD1. Germline trimming cut 6 bases from V and 2 bases from J; bases unmatched to any gene: 10. Germline loops: CDR1 SQVTM, CDR2 ANQGSEA. CDR3 length: 15 residues. In DNA, the CDR3 is TGCAGCGTATTAATAACAGGGGCCGGCAATCAGCCCCAGCATTTT. This sequence encodes CSVLITGAGNQPQHF.

The sample holds many counts of this clonotype. The V gene is TRBV7-9, the J gene TRBJ1-4; D unclear. CDR3 length equals 14 residues. CDR1 SEHNR and CDR2 FQNEAQ come from the germline V gene (reference sequence). With 1 base removed from V and 4 bases from J, the gap between germline ends came to 7 bases. The CDR3 DNA reads TGTGCCAGCAGCTTAGGTAACGGTAATGAAAAACTGTTTTTT. Amino acids: CASSLGNGNEKLFF.

This clonotype was recorded many times. The chain recombines TRBV18 with TRBJ2-4; 10 bases are shared with TRBD1. The ends lost 1 base at V and 9 bases at J; junction bases unmatched: 6. The CDR3 covers 15 residues. The V gene's germline CDR1 is KGHSH and CDR2 LQKENI. The CDR3 DNA is TGTGCCAGCTCACCACTTCCGGGACAGGGGAGCATTCAGTACTTC. It codes for CASSPLPGQGSIQYF.

This clonotype has at least ten counts. The genes are TRBV20-1 and TRBJ1-1, with TRBD1 matching over 8 bases. Trimming removed 5 bases from V and 5 bases from J; junction bases left unmatched: 4. The length of the CDR3 is 12 residues. Germline loops: CDR1 DFQATT, CDR2 SNEGSKA (reference sequence). The CDR3 sequence: CSASGGFTEAFF. The CDR3 DNA reads as TGCAGTGCTTCAGGGGGCTTTACTGAAGCTTTCTTT.

This clonotype showed up many times. At one end, the junction sequence differs from germline, possibly due to a read error. The rearrangement links TRBV2 to TRBJ2-3, with 8 bases identical to TRBD1. This CDR3 comprises 19 residues. Germline CDR1 and CDR2: SNHLY and FYNNEI. For the CDR3, the DNA is TGTGCCAGCAGTGGGACGACAGGGGACACCATCGCTAGCACAGATGCGCAGTATTTT. Translated, it gives CASSGTTGDTIASTDAQYF. The whole variable domain, remainder taken from reference TRBV2 and TRBJ2-3, is EPEVTQTPSHQVTQMGQEVILRCVPISNHLYFYWYRQILGQKVEFLVSFYNNEISEKSEIFDDQFSVERPDGSNFTLKIRSTKLEDSAMYFCASSGTTGDTIASTDAQYFGPGTRLTVL.

This clonotype was found many times. The CDR3 DNA follows: TGTGCCAGCTCACCCTCGGACCGCGGGGCTTTCTTT. Translated, it gives CASSPSDRGAFF. This chain joins TRBV18 and TRBJ1-1; D is uncertain. V was cut by 3 bases and J by 11 bases, with 13 bases left in between. This CDR3 comprises 12 residues. The germline CDR1 and CDR2 sequences are KGHSH and LQKENI.

This sequence joins TRBV7-9 and TRBJ1-1; tentative D call: TRBD1 (6 bases). CDR1 is SEHNR, CDR2 FQNEAQ, per germline (reference sequence). V shed 0 bases and J shed 11 bases, with 16 bases lying between them. The CDR3 sequence is 14 residues long. The CDR3 nucleotides are TGTGCCAGCAGCTTAGCGCGTGACAGGCCTAGGGCTTTCTTT. This translates into CASSLARDRPRAFF.

This clonotype was seen ten or more times. The chain couples TRBV29-1 to TRBJ2-5; the match to TRBD2 covers 7 bases. CDR3 length: 12 residues. The V gene's germline CDR1 is SQVTM and CDR2 ANQGSEA. V lost 7 bases and J lost 4; bases outside the gene matches: 6. CDR3 loop: CSAIPGGETQYF. The CDR3 region has the DNA TGCAGCGCCATACCGGGGGGAGAGACCCAGTACTTC.

This clonotype was detected only a few times. J is TRBJ2-1 and V is TRBV20-1, with D uncertain. The germline V gene encodes CDR1 DFQATT and CDR2 SNEGSKA (reference sequence). This CDR3 is 11 amino acids long. Trimming cost V 1 base and J 9 bases, with 7 bases left between them. CDR3 in amino acids: CSARGVGEQFF. The CDR3 DNA reads as TGCAGTGCTAGAGGAGTTGGTGAGCAGTTCTTC.

The chain recombines TRBV2 with TRBJ1-4, with TRBD1 as a possible D gene (5 bases). The V gene's germline CDR1 is SNHLY and CDR2 FYNNEI. The CDR3 covers 15 residues. V was cut by 6 bases and J by 5 bases, with 16 bases left in between. CDR3 DNA sequence: TGTGCCAGCAGGGAGAGGGGAGTGGGAAATGAAAAACTGTTTTTT. Its translation: CASRERGVGNEKLFF.

This clonotype was seen at least ten times. The V gene is TRBV2, the J gene TRBJ1-5; a weak D match, TRBD1 (5 bases). V dropped 1 base and J dropped 9 bases, with 16 bases sitting between them. Germline lookup yields CDR1 SNHLY and CDR2 FYNNEI. The CDR3 totals 15 residues. The CDR3 nucleotides read TGTGCCAGCAGTGAAGACACGCTTGGGGCGGGGCCCCAGCATTTT. It specifies CASSEDTLGAGPQHF.

This clonotype has a count of ten or more. The chain couples TRBV15 to TRBJ1-2; 7 nucleotides match TRBD1. The CDR3 has 15 amino acids. V gave up 1 base and J gave up 7 bases; unmatched junction bases: 9. CDR1 and CDR2 (germline): LNHNV, YYDKDF (reference sequence). As DNA, the CDR3 is TGTGCCACCAGCAGAGCTAGTGACAGGGTTCGTGGCTACACCTTC. Amino acid sequence: CATSRASDRVRGYTF.

At least ten counts were recorded for this clonotype. The CDR3 sequence is CASSEALPAENTEAFF. CDR3 DNA sequence: TGTGCCAGCAGTGAAGCGCTTCCGGCAGAGAACACTGAAGCTTTCTTT. The J gene is TRBJ1-1, the V gene TRBV2; D ambiguous. The ends were cut back, 0 bases at V and 1 base at J, with 12 bases in the middle. The CDR3 sequence is 16 residues long. Germline V gene data show CDR1 as SNHLY and CDR2 as FYNNEI.

This clonotype appeared many times. The genes are TRBV11-3 and TRBJ1-6; D unresolved. Germline V lookup: CDR1 SGHNT, CDR2 YENEEA. CDR3 length equals 15 residues. The V end was cut by 5 bases, the J end by 6 bases, with 14 bases between. DNA of the CDR3: TGTGCCAGCAGCGAGAGGAAGGCCCTTAATTCACCCCTCCACTTT. Amino acids: CASSERKALNSPLHF.

The genes are TRBV12-3 or TRBV12-4 and TRBJ2-6, with a weak D call TRBD2 (6 bases). The CDR3 loop spans 15 amino acids. V dropped 6 bases and J dropped 2 bases, with 11 bases sitting between them. The CDR3 nucleotides are TGTGCCAGCAGAGGAGCGGGTGCTGGGGCCAACGTCCTGACTTTC. It encodes CASRGAGAGANVLTF.

This clonotype was seen a few times. The gene calls are TRBV5-1 and TRBJ2-7, with D tentatively TRBD1 (5 bases). The CDR3 extends over 15 amino acids. Trimming shortened V by 4 bases and J by 0 bases, and 14 bases separated the two germline ends. Germline CDR1 SGHRS, CDR2 YFSETQ. CDR3 amino acids: CASSPAPGISYEQYF. CDR3 nucleotides: TGCGCCAGCAGCCCAGCCCCAGGGATCTCCTACGAGCAGTACTTC.

This clonotype appeared a few times. The chain is built from TRBV4-1 and TRBJ1-2; D might be TRBD1 (5 bases). This CDR3 has 14 amino acids. Germline lookup yields CDR1 MGHRA and CDR2 YSYEKL. V lost 3 bases to trimming and J lost 5 bases, with 13 bases between them. This CDR3 reads CASSQQGRAYGYTF. The DNA for the CDR3 is TGCGCCAGCAGCCAGCAGGGTCGAGCTTATGGCTACACCTTC.

This clonotype was seen repeatedly, ten times or more. The chain uses TRBV28 and TRBJ2-5; 9 bases line up with TRBD2. Germline V gene data show CDR1 as MDHEN and CDR2 as SYDVKM. The CDR3 covers 17 residues. The ends lost 1 base at V and 7 bases at J; junction bases unmatched: 13. The CDR3 protein is CASSLFVAGGPIATQYF. DNA for the CDR3: TGTGCCAGCAGTTTATTTGTTGCGGGAGGGCCTATCGCGACCCAGTACTTC.

The rearrangement uses TRBV6-1 and TRBJ2-7; 7 nucleotides agree with TRBD2. J was trimmed by 2 bases and V by 5 bases; bases with no gene match: 6. Germline CDR1 and CDR2: MNHNS and SASEGT. CDR3 length: 14 amino acids. This CDR3 is CASSPGGIAYEQYF. CDR3 DNA: TGTGCCAGCAGTCCCGGGGGGATTGCCTACGAGCAGTACTTC.

The chain uses TRBV25-1 and TRBJ1-4, with D possibly being TRBD1 (6 bases). The ends were cut back, 5 bases at V and 12 bases at J, with 13 bases in the middle. Germline lookup yields CDR1 MGHDK and CDR2 SYGVNS. The CDR3 has 12 residues. CDR3: CASSYTGWQLFF. The CDR3 coding sequence is TGTGCCAGCAGTTATACAGGGTGGCAACTGTTTTTT.

This clonotype was seen a handful of times. It may be a read error: a sequence one base away is much more abundant. The genes are TRBV11-2 and TRBJ2-1, with 11 positions matching TRBD2. Looked up from germline, CDR1 is SGHAT and CDR2 is FQNNGV. The trim removed 5 bases at V and 6 bases at J, leaving 18 bases unmatched. This CDR3 is 19 amino acids long. The CDR3 DNA sequence: TGTGCCAGCAGCGCCTCACTAGCGGGAGTGACCCCTTTTCCCAATGAGCAGTTCTTC. As protein: CASSASLAGVTPFPNEQFF.

This clonotype was recorded many times. This chain uses TRBV6-6 with TRBJ1-2; no clear D. V was shortened by 0 bases and J by 9 bases, with 11 bases between the two germline ends. Germline loops: CDR1 MNHNY, CDR2 SVGAGI (reference sequence). The CDR3 is 13 amino acids. Written as DNA, the CDR3 is TGTGCCAGCAGTTACTCAACCAGAAAGAGCTACACCTTC. Translating it yields CASSYSTRKSYTF.

This clonotype was detected ten times or more. The chain carries TRBV5-8 and TRBJ1-1; 7 bases align to TRBD1. CDR3 length: 14 residues. CDR1 is SGHTS, CDR2 YDEGEE, per germline. V was clipped by 3 bases and J by 9 bases; unmatched bases: 11. For the CDR3, the DNA is TGTGCCAGCAGCTCCGACCTGACAGGGTCAAAAGCTTTCTTT. Protein sequence: CASSSDLTGSKAFF.